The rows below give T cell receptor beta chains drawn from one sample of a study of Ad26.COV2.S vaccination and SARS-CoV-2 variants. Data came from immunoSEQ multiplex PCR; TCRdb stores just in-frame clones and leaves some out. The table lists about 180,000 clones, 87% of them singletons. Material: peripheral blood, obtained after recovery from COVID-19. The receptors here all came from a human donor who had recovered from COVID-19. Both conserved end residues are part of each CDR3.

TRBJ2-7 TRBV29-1 CSVDRGGEQYF
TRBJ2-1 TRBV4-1 CASSQEGLAGVGEQFF
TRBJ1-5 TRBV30 CAWSGGSSQPQHF
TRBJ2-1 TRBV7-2 CASSLNGLNEQFF
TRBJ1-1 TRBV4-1 CASSPPENTEAFF
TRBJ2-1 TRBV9 CASSVGLGREQFF
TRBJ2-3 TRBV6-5 CASSMGTGNIDTQYF
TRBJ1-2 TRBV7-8 CASSLALGTGHYGYTF
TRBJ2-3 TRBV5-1 CASSLLAGGTDTQYF
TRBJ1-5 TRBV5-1 CASSTDRVGNQPQHF
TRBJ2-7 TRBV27 CASSREWTHTPQYF
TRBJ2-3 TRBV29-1 CSVDEAGDDTDTQYF
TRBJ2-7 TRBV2 CASSLTYLHSGEQYF
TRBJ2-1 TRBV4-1 CASSQVGQPYNEQFF
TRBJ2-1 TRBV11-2 CASSLVHSYNEQFF
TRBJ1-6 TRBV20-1 CSATPNSPLHF
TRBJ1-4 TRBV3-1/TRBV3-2 CASSQVGTVEKLFF
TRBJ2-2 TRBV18 CASSPRGLAGATGELFF
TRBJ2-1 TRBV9 CASSVESSYNEQFF
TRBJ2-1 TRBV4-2 CASSQFIAGDNEQFF
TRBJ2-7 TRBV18 CASSPPTGRGYEQYF
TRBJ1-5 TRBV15 CATSRDSRGHSNQPQHF
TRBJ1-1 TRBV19 CASSMVPGGTEAFF
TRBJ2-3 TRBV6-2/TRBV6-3 CASSLSNIRAGRGLTDTQYF
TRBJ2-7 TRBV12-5 CASGLFGLAGYYEQYF
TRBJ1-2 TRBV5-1 CASSFSGGDGYTF
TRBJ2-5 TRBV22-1 CPGSAQGETQYF
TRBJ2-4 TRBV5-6 CASSYSGELNIQYF
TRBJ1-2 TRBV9 CASSVETGRHGYTF
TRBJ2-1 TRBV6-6 CASSGSGSYNEQFF
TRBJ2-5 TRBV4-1 CASSQLGPEETQYF
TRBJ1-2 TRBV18 CAGSPDIANYGYTF
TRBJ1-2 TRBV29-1 CSASQGGLYGYTF
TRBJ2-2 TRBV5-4 CASSLGAGGGTGELFF
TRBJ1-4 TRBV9 CASSVGQGRPTNEKLFF
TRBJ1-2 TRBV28 CASSFGPWEGYTF